The 5 T cell receptor beta chains reported below all come from one sample, sequenced in a study of blood T cell repertoires in COVID-19. TCRdb keeps only in-frame clones here, not all; method: immunoSEQ multiplex PCR. The sample shows fewer than 200,000 clones, 82% of them seen only once. The sample consisted of PBMCs or T cells enriched from blood (not recorded which). These receptors originate from a man between 60 and 75 years old who had recovered from COVID-19.

The chain joins TRBV7-2 to TRBJ2-1; TRBD2 agrees at 8 bases. The CDR3 runs to 16 residues. Germline CDR1 is SGHTA and CDR2 is FQGNSA. With 0 bases clipped from V and 9 bases from J, the junction kept 10 bases outside the gene matches. CDR3 loop: CASSLAASGSGAEQFF. CDR3 bases: TGTGCCAGCAGCTTAGCGGCTAGCGGGTCTGGCGCTGAGCAGTTCTTC.

The rearrangement joins TRBV27 to TRBJ2-7, with 12 bases that match TRBD2. This CDR3 region has 17 residues. V shed 5 bases, J shed 0 bases, and the junction held 8 bases outside the gene matches. The V gene's germline CDR1 is MNHEY and CDR2 SMNVEV (reference sequence). The CDR3 coding sequence is TGTGCCAGCAGTAGAAAGCTAGCGGGAGGGAGCTCCTACGAGCAGTACTTC. Its protein product is CASSRKLAGGSSYEQYF.

The gene calls are TRBV6-1 and TRBJ1-2, with TRBD1 identical over 7 bases. Germline V gives CDR1 MNHNS, CDR2 SASEGT. CDR3 length equals 13 residues. With V trimmed by 2 bases and J by 8 bases, 5 bases remained unmatched. As DNA, the CDR3 is TGTGCCAGCAGTGAATGGGACAGAGAGGGCTACACCTTC. Translating gives CASSEWDREGYTF.

J is TRBJ2-3 and V is TRBV9; 10 bases fit TRBD2. Germline values: CDR1 SGDLS, CDR2 YYNGEE. The CDR3 consists of 17 residues. J lost 3 bases, V lost 0 bases, and 7 bases had no gene match. The CDR3 DNA follows: TGTGCCAGCAGCGTAGGAACCAGCGGGGGGGGAACAGATACGCAGTATTTT. Its protein is CASSVGTSGGGTDTQYF.

The chain combines TRBV6-5 with TRBJ2-2; 8 nucleotides align to TRBD2. V dropped 2 bases and J dropped 8; count of bases not matched to a gene: 7. The CDR3 extends over 15 amino acids. Germline CDR1 is MNHEY and CDR2 is SVGAGI. CDR3 DNA sequence: TGTGCCAGCAGTTACGTGGCTAGCGGGCCTGGGGAGCTGTTTTTT. Translation: CASSYVASGPGELFF.